Following are 17 T cell receptor beta chains from one sample sequenced in a study of cytomegalovirus exposure and HLA in healthy donors. The PCR ran on 60 Vbeta and 13 Jbeta primers. Only in-frame clones appear in the TCRdb table, and some are missing; sequencing was by immunoSEQ multiplex PCR. This sample has roughly 150,000 clones, with over 75% found just once. The sample taken for sequencing was PBMCs. The source is a female donor in good health and CMV-seronegative.

The genes are TRBV6-1 and TRBJ1-2; 12 bases are shared with TRBD1. The germline CDR1 and CDR2 sequences are MNHNS and SASEGT. The ends lost 3 bases at V and 8 bases at J; junction bases unmatched: 13. The CDR3 spans 17 residues. The CDR3, as DNA: TGTGCCAGCAGTGACTACCGGGACAGGGGGCGTAAATTCGGCTACACCTTC. Protein: CASSDYRDRGRKFGYTF.

V gene TRBV10-1 combines with J gene TRBJ2-3; 10 nucleotides agree with TRBD2. The CDR3 is 16 residues long. Looked up from germline, CDR1 is WNHNN and CDR2 is SYGVQD (reference sequence). V lost 2 bases to trimming and J lost 3 bases; unmatched junction nucleotides: 5. The CDR3 spells CASSERDSGRTDTQYF. DNA for the CDR3: TGCGCCAGCAGTGAGCGGGATAGCGGGAGGACAGATACGCAGTATTTT.

This sequence joins TRBV29-1 and TRBJ2-5; 8 bases match TRBD2. This CDR3 has 14 amino acids. Trimming cost V 6 bases and J 5 bases; bases outside gene matches: 11. Germline lookup yields CDR1 SQVTM and CDR2 ANQGSEA. The CDR3 spells CSVARGGPGETQYF. The DNA of the CDR3 is TGCAGCGTAGCCCGGGGGGGGCCAGGGGAGACCCAGTACTTC.

This clone showed up just a few times. The chain carries TRBV4-1 and TRBJ1-5; no clear D. This CDR3 contains 15 residues. The germline V gene encodes CDR1 MGHRA and CDR2 YSYEKL. Trimming left V 0 bases short and J 0 bases short, with 6 bases between. The CDR3 region has the DNA TGCGCCAGCAGCCAAGATCGGGGTAGCAATCAGCCCCAGCATTTT. Protein product: CASSQDRGSNQPQHF.

The rearrangement uses TRBV6-4 and TRBJ2-3; 8 nucleotides agree with TRBD1. Trimming removed 4 bases from V and 2 bases from J; junction bases left unmatched: 2. There are 14 residues in the CDR3. Germline V gives CDR1 MRHNA, CDR2 SNTAGT. CDR3 nucleotides: TGTGCCAGCAGTGGGGGACAGGCCACAGATACGCAGTATTTT. It specifies CASSGGQATDTQYF.

The V and J genes are TRBV7-9 and TRBJ1-2; D is unclear. Deletions cut 5 bases from V and 0 bases from J, with 13 bases between. The CDR3 length is 15 residues. Per germline, CDR1 SEHNR and CDR2 FQNEAQ (reference sequence). Here the CDR3 reads CASSRFSEANYGYTF. CDR3 nucleotide sequence: TGTGCCAGCAGCCGCTTTAGCGAAGCTAACTATGGCTACACCTTC.

The rearrangement uses TRBV29-1 and TRBJ1-2; 7 bases map to TRBD1. The CDR3 is 14 amino acids. The V and J ends lost 2 bases and 8 bases, in that order; junction bases with no gene match: 11. The germline gives CDR1 SQVTM, CDR2 ANQGSEA. The DNA for the CDR3 is TGCAGCGTTGAAAACTTCGGGACAGAAGAAGGCTACACCTTC. This encodes CSVENFGTEEGYTF.

The chain carries TRBV28 and TRBJ2-5; D might be TRBD2 (5 bases). CDR1 MDHEN and CDR2 SYDVKM come from the germline V gene. The length of the CDR3 is 14 residues. Trimming pared 9 bases from V and 1 base from J, leaving 15 bases between. Here the CDR3 DNA reads TGTGCCAGTGAACCTGAGGGCCTCCAAGAGACCCAGTACTTC. It codes for CASEPEGLQETQYF. Together with reference TRBV28 and TRBJ2-5, the CDR3 gives the full variable domain: DVKVTQSSRYLVKRTGEKVFLECVQDMDHENMFWYRQDPGLGLRLIYFSYDVKMKEKGDIPEGYSVSREKKERFSLILESASTNQTSMYLCASEPEGLQETQYFGPGTRLLVL.

Note on this clone: Germline and junction disagree at one end, which may indicate a read error. The genes are TRBV7-9 and TRBJ2-1; TRBD2 aligns across 9 bases. Germline V lookup: CDR1 SEHNR, CDR2 FQNEAQ (reference sequence). The CDR3 contains 14 residues. The CDR3 DNA reads TGTGCCAGCAGCGTAGCGGGAGCTACCAATGAGCAGTTCTTC. This encodes CASSVAGATNEQFF.

The CDR3 nucleotides read TGTGCCAGCAGCTCGGGACTGGGGGCAGATACGCAGTATTTT. Translation: CASSSGLGADTQYF. J is TRBJ2-3 and V is TRBV9; D possibly corresponds to TRBD2 (6 bases). The V end was cut by 4 bases, the J end by 4 bases, with 13 bases between. From germline, CDR1 is SGDLS and CDR2 YYNGEE. The CDR3 totals 14 residues. Drawing the rest from reference TRBV9 and TRBJ2-3, the complete variable domain is DSGVTQTPKHLITATGQRVTLRCSPRSGDLSVYWYQQSLDQGLQFLIQYYNGEERAKGNILERFSAQQFPDLHSELNLSSLELGDSALYFCASSSGLGADTQYFGPGTRLTVL.

The V gene is TRBV5-1, the J gene TRBJ1-4; 7 nucleotides align to TRBD1. Germline V lookup: CDR1 SGHRS, CDR2 YFSETQ. CDR3 length equals 16 residues. With V trimmed by 3 bases and J by 3 bases, 8 bases remained unmatched. This CDR3 reads CASSSPTGTANEKLFF. CDR3 nucleotides: TGCGCCAGCAGCTCCCCGACCGGGACAGCTAATGAAAAACTGTTTTTT.

The chain joins TRBV25-1 to TRBJ1-2; D gene unclear. This CDR3 has 13 residues. V lost 10 bases and J lost 5, with 17 bases in between. CDR1 and CDR2 from the germline V gene are MGHDK and SYGVNS. In DNA form, the CDR3 reads TGTGCCACCCAGAGGACGGGCGGGTATGGCTACACCTTC. This translates into CATQRTGGYGYTF.

The chain links TRBV28 to TRBJ2-7; 7 bases map to TRBD2. This CDR3 has 14 amino acids. Germline CDR1 is MDHEN and CDR2 is SYDVKM. V trimming: 3 bases; J trimming: 4 bases; junction bases outside the gene matches: 6. The CDR3 DNA reads as TGTGCCAGCAGTTTGGGAGGGAGGTTTTACGAGCAGTACTTC. Encoded protein: CASSLGGRFYEQYF.

V usage is TRBV28 and J usage is TRBJ2-3, with D perhaps matching TRBD1 (7 bases). V was cut by 7 bases and J by 4 bases, with 18 bases left in between. This CDR3 contains 15 residues. Germline V gene sequence: CDR1 MDHEN, CDR2 SYDVKM. The CDR3 bases are TGTGCCAGCAATGGAGGGGGCACCGGGTCAGATACGCAGTATTTT. As protein: CASNGGGTGSDTQYF.

V gene TRBV28 combines with J gene TRBJ2-5; D gene unclear. CDR1 is MDHEN, CDR2 SYDVKM, per germline. The ends were cut back, 6 bases at V and 0 bases at J, with 11 bases in the middle. There are 14 residues in the CDR3. Here the CDR3 DNA reads TGTGCCAGCAGCTCCGGAGAGTACCAAGAGACCCAGTACTTC. Translating it yields CASSSGEYQETQYF. Drawing the rest from reference TRBV28 and TRBJ2-5, the complete variable domain is DVKVTQSSRYLVKRTGEKVFLECVQDMDHENMFWYRQDPGLGLRLIYFSYDVKMKEKGDIPEGYSVSREKKERFSLILESASTNQTSMYLCASSSGEYQETQYFGPGTRLLVL.

The chain employs TRBV6-1 and TRBJ2-3, with 7 nucleotides matching TRBD2. Germline V gene sequence: CDR1 MNHNS, CDR2 SASEGT. With 6 bases clipped from V and 2 bases from J, the junction kept 5 bases outside the gene matches. The length of the CDR3 is 14 residues. The CDR3 reads CASRRLALTDTQYF. In nucleotides, the CDR3 is TGTGCCAGCAGGAGACTAGCCCTCACAGATACGCAGTATTTT.

This sequence joins TRBV10-3 and TRBJ2-3; possible D gene TRBD2, 5 bases. The CDR3 runs 15 residues. Deletions cut 6 bases from V and 0 bases from J, with 13 bases between. Germline values: CDR1 ENHRY, CDR2 SYGVKD. The CDR3 nucleotides are TGTGCCATCAGGGAAAGGACGGGAAGCACAGATACGCAGTATTTT. It encodes CAIRERTGSTDTQYF.